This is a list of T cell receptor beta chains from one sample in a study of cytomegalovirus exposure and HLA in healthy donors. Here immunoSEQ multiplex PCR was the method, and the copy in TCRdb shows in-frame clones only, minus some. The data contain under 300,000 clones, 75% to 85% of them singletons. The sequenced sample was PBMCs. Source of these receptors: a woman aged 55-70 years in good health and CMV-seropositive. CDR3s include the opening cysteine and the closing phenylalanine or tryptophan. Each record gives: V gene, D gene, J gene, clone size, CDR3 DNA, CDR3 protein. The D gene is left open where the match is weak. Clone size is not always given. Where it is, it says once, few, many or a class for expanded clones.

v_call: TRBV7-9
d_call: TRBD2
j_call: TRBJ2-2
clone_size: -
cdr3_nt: TGTGCCAGCAGCCTACAGCGGGGCACCGGGGAGCTGTTTTTT
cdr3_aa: CASSLQRGTGELFF

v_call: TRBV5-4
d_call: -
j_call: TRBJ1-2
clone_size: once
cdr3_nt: TGTGCCAGCAGTTTCGACATCTATGGCTACACCTTC
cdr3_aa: CASSFDIYGYTF

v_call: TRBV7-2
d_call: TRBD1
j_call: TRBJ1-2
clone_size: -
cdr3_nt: TGTGCCAGCAGCCATAGGGACAGGGGGGCCGGCTACACCTTC
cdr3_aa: CASSHRDRGAGYTF

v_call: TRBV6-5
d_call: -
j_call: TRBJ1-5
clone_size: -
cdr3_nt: TGTGCCAGCAGCCGGACAGAGAATCAGCCCCAGCATTTT
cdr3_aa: CASSRTENQPQHF

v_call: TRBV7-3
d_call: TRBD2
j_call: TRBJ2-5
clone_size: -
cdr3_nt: TGTGCCAGCAGCCAGCGGGAGAAAGAGACCCAGTACTTC
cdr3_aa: CASSQREKETQYF

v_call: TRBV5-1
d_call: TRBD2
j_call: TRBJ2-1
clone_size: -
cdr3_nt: TGCGCCAGCAGCTTGGGTCCAGCGGGAATCAATGAGCAGTTCTTC
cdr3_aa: CASSLGPAGINEQFF

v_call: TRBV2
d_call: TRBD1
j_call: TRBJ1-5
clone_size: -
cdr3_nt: TGTGCCAGCATCCGGGACAGGGTGGACAATCAGCCCCAGCATTTT
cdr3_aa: CASIRDRVDNQPQHF

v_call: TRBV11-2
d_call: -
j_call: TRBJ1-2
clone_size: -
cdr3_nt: TGTGCCAGCAGCTTAGATGAAGGTTCGGGTGGCTACACCTTC
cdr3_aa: CASSLDEGSGGYTF

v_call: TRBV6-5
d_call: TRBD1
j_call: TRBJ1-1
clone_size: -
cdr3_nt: TGTGCCAGCAGTTATACGACAGGGTACAACACTGAAGCTTTCTTT
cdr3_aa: CASSYTTGYNTEAFF

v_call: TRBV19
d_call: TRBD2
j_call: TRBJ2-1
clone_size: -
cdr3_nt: TGTGCCAGTAGTTTAGCGGGAGGTCCGTACAATGAGCAGTTCTTC
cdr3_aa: CASSLAGGPYNEQFF

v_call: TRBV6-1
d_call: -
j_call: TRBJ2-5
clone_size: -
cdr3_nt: TGTGCCAGCAGTGTAAGGACAGAAGAGACCCAGTACTTC
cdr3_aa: CASSVRTEETQYF

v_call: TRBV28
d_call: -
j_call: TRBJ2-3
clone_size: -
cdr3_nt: TGTGCCAGCAGTACCTCAGGGCTGGGGTACGCAGATACGCAGTATTTT
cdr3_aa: CASSTSGLGYADTQYF

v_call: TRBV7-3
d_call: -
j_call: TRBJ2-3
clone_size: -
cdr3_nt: TGTGCCAGCAGCCCTAGCAGCACAGATACGCAGTATTTT
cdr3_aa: CASSPSSTDTQYF

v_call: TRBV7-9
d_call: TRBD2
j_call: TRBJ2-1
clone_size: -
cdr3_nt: TGTGCCAGCAGCTTAGGGGCTAGCGGGAGTGTGGATGAGCAGTTCTTC
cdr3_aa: CASSLGASGSVDEQFF

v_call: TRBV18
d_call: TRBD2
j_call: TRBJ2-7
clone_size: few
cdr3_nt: TGTGCCAGCTCACCAGCGAGCGGGGGGTCCTACGAGCAGTACTTC
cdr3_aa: CASSPASGGSYEQYF

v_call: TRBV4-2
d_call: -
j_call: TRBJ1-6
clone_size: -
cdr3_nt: TGTGCCAGCAGCCAAGCCGCCGTGGGCAGGGCATCGGATCGGTCACCCCTCCACTTT
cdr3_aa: CASSQAAVGRASDRSPLHF

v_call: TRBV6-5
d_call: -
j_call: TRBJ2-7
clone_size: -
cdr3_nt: TGTGCCAGCAGTTACTCGATGGGCGGGACCCTTTATGAGCAGTACTTC
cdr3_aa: CASSYSMGGTLYEQYF

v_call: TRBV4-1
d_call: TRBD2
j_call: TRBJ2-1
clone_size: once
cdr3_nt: TGCGCCAGCAGCCAAGATCAGACGGGAGGTTGGGATGAGCAGTTCTTC
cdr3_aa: CASSQDQTGGWDEQFF

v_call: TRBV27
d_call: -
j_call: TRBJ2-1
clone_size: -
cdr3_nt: TGTGCCAGCAGTCCCCACCTGGGCAGTAATAACAATGAGCAGTTCTTC
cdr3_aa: CASSPHLGSNNNEQFF

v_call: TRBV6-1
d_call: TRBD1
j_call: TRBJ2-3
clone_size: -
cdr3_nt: TGTGCCAGCAGCGAACCGGGACAGGGTTTAGATACGCAGTATTTT
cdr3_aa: CASSEPGQGLDTQYF

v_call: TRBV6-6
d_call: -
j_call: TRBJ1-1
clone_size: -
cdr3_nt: TGTGCCAGCAGCGGACAGTTGAACACTGAAGCTTTCTTT
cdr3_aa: CASSGQLNTEAFF

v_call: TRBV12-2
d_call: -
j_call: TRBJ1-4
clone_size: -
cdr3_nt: TGTGCAAGTCGCTTAGATTCGAGGACAACTAATGAAAAACTGTTTTTT
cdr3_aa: CASRLDSRTTNEKLFF

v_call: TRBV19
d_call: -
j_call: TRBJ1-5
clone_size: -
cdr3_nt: TGTGCCAGTAAGGAGGGAGGGAATCAGCCCCAGCATTTT
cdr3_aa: CASKEGGNQPQHF

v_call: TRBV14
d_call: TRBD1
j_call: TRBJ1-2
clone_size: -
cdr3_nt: TGTGCCAGCAGCGAACAGGGGGGCTATGGCTACACCTTC
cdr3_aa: CASSEQGGYGYTF

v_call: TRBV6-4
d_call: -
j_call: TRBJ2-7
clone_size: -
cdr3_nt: TGTGCCAGCAGTGGCAGGTTGGTCTACGAGCAGTACTTC
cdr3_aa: CASSGRLVYEQYF

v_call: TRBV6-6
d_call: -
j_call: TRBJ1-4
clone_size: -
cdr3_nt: TGTGCCAGCAGCCCGAACGGGATAAGGAATGAAAAACTGTTTTTT
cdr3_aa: CASSPNGIRNEKLFF

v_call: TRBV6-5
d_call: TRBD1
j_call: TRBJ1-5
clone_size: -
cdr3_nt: TGTGCCAGCAGTTACTCTACAGCCGGACAGGGGCCCCAGCATTTT
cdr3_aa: CASSYSTAGQGPQHF

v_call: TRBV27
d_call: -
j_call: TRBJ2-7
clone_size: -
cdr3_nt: TGTGCCAGCAGTTTACAGGTCTCCTACGAGCAGTACTTC
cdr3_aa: CASSLQVSYEQYF

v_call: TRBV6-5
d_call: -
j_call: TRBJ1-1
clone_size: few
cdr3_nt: TGTGCCAGCAGTTTCGGGGAGGCTACTGAAGCTTTCTTT
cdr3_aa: CASSFGEATEAFF

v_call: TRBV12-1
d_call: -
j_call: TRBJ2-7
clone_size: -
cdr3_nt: TGTGCCAGCAGCTTTGACGACAGATACGCCTACGAGCAGTACTTC
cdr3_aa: CASSFDDRYAYEQYF